Following are 20 T cell receptor beta chains from one sample sequenced in a study of T cells in localized non-small cell lung cancer. TCRdb's table, derived via immunoSEQ multiplex PCR, lists solely in-frame clones and lacks some. The profile shows about 72,000 clones, 65% to 85% of them singletons. The sample in question was peripheral blood, obtained before any cancer treatment. Receptors were obtained from an older female donor with stage I lung adenocarcinoma.

The V call is TRBV5-1, the J call TRBJ2-7; maybe TRBD2 (5 bases). The CDR3 length is 12 residues. Germline lookup yields CDR1 SGHRS and CDR2 YFSETQ. V gave up 1 base and J gave up 5 bases, with 7 bases separating them. CDR3 sequence: CASSLPGDEQYF. The CDR3, as DNA: TGCGCCAGCAGCTTGCCCGGGGACGAGCAGTACTTC. Drawing the rest from reference TRBV5-1 and TRBJ2-7, the complete variable domain is KAGVTQTPRYLIKTRGQQVTLSCSPISGHRSVSWYQQTPGQGLQFLFEYFSETQRNKGNFPGRFSGRQFSNSRSEMNVSTLELGDSALYLCASSLPGDEQYFGPGTRLTVT.

This clone has more than one count but fewer than ten. V gene TRBV11-2 combines with J gene TRBJ2-3; 7 nucleotides match TRBD2. V shed 7 bases, J shed 4 bases, and the junction held 14 bases outside the gene matches. The CDR3 is made up of 16 amino acids. Germline V CDR1 and CDR2: SGHAT, FQNNGV. In DNA form, the CDR3 reads TGTGCCAGCAACATTAAACATGGGGGGGATTCAGATACGCAGTATTTT. This encodes CASNIKHGGDSDTQYF.

The V call is TRBV23-1, the J call TRBJ2-2; D unclear. TRBV23-1 is labeled an ORF, and its function is uncertain. The CDR3 contains 10 residues. Trimming cost V 6 bases and J 4 bases, with 0 bases left between them. The chain's CDR3 is CASSTGELFF. The CDR3 nucleotides are TGCGCCAGCAGCACCGGGGAGCTGTTTTTT.

The V and J genes are TRBV5-1 and TRBJ2-7; TRBD1 matches 9 bases. The CDR3 sequence is 15 residues long. V was clipped by 6 bases and J by 5 bases; unmatched bases: 12. The germline CDR1 and CDR2 sequences are SGHRS and YFSETQ. The CDR3 is CASTNSNRGRDEQYF. The CDR3 bases are TGCGCCAGCACCAACTCGAACAGGGGGCGGGACGAGCAGTACTTC.

V gene TRBV11-2 combines with J gene TRBJ2-1; D unclear. This CDR3 contains 13 residues. Germline V lookup: CDR1 SGHAT, CDR2 FQNNGV. V gave up 2 bases and J gave up 5 bases, with 7 bases separating them. The CDR3 is CASSLNRDNEQFF. CDR3 sequence (DNA): TGTGCCAGCAGCTTAAATAGGGACAATGAGCAGTTCTTC.

The rearrangement links TRBV7-3 to TRBJ1-1, with a weak D call TRBD1 (6 bases). V lost 5 bases and J 1 base, leaving 14 bases between the germline ends. The germline CDR1 and CDR2 sequences are SGHTA and FQGTGA. The length of the CDR3 is 15 residues. CDR3: CASSPSAGANTEAFF. Here the CDR3 DNA reads TGTGCCAGCAGCCCTAGTGCGGGGGCGAACACTGAAGCTTTCTTT.

This clone was counted once. The rearrangement links TRBV7-2 to TRBJ2-1; the match to TRBD2 covers 7 bases. The CDR3 has 14 amino acids. CDR1 is SGHTA, CDR2 FQGNSA, per germline. The junction had 4 bases not matched to a gene; V was cut back by 5 bases and J by 3 bases. CDR3 residues: CASSKAGDYNEQFF. The CDR3 nucleotides read TGTGCCAGCAGCAAGGCGGGGGACTACAATGAGCAGTTCTTC.

This clone appeared a few times. The chain carries TRBV5-6 and TRBJ1-5; no definite D call. V lost 1 base and J lost 0, with 11 bases in between. The CDR3 runs 16 residues. Germline lookup yields CDR1 SGHDT and CDR2 YYEEEE. The CDR3 loop is CASSLRPLNSNQPQHF. The CDR3 DNA reads as TGTGCCAGCAGCTTGAGGCCCCTCAATAGCAATCAGCCCCAGCATTTT.

This clone was found a few times. The V call is TRBV5-4, the J call TRBJ1-5; a possible D gene is TRBD1 (6 bases). Germline lookup yields CDR1 SGHNT and CDR2 YYREEE (reference sequence). V gave up 2 bases and J gave up 8 bases, with 11 bases separating them. The CDR3 consists of 13 residues. CDR3 DNA: TGTGCCAGCAGCTTTCAGGGGATGGAGCCCCAGCATTTT. Protein product: CASSFQGMEPQHF.

CDR3 region: CASSYSVRGPLHF. The CDR3 nucleotides are TGTGCCAGCAGTTACTCGGTGCGAGGACCCCTCCACTTT. The chain joins TRBV6-6 to TRBJ1-6; D is undetermined. Germline V CDR1 and CDR2: MNHNY, SVGAGI (reference sequence). Trimming stripped 0 bases from V and 12 bases from J, with 9 bases between. The CDR3 has 13 residues.

This chain connects TRBV5-1 to TRBJ2-1; no clear D gene. With 0 bases removed from V and 10 bases from J, the gap between germline ends came to 8 bases. The CDR3 loop spans 12 amino acids. Looked up from germline, CDR1 is SGHRS and CDR2 is YFSETQ. In nucleotides, the CDR3 is TGCGCCAGCAGCTTGGCAGTTGGCGAGCAGTTCTTC. Translating it yields CASSLAVGEQFF.

The count of this clone is one. This sequence joins TRBV5-1 and TRBJ1-4; 9 positions agree with TRBD1. V lost 4 bases to trimming and J lost 7 bases; unmatched junction nucleotides: 8. This CDR3 region has 15 residues. Germline V gives CDR1 SGHRS, CDR2 YFSETQ. This CDR3 reads CASSPQGAVAEKLFF. The CDR3 DNA is TGCGCCAGCAGCCCACAGGGGGCCGTGGCTGAAAAACTGTTTTTT. Full variable domain (rest looked up from reference TRBV5-1 and TRBJ1-4): KAGVTQTPRYLIKTRGQQVTLSCSPISGHRSVSWYQQTPGQGLQFLFEYFSETQRNKGNFPGRFSGRQFSNSRSEMNVSTLELGDSALYLCASSPQGAVAEKLFFGSGTQLSVL.

This clone has a single count. The J gene is TRBJ2-7, the V gene TRBV15; the D is unclear. This CDR3 is 15 amino acids long. From germline, CDR1 is LNHNV and CDR2 YYDKDF (reference sequence). Deletions cut 1 base from V and 1 base from J, with 11 bases between. DNA of the CDR3: TGTGCCACCAGCAGAGCTAATGACGCGTCCTACGAGCAGTACTTC. Its translation: CATSRANDASYEQYF.

The chain links TRBV27 to TRBJ2-1; TRBD2 matches 12 bases. This CDR3 has 16 residues. V lost 6 bases, J lost 4 bases, and 7 bases stayed unmatched. From germline, CDR1 is MNHEY and CDR2 SMNVEV (reference sequence). For the CDR3, the DNA is TGTGCCAGCAGATCCAGGACTAGCGGGGAGTACAATGAGCAGTTCTTC. This translates into CASRSRTSGEYNEQFF.

The chain recombines TRBV5-1 with TRBJ2-5; D could derive from TRBD1 or TRBD2 (6 bases each). The length of the CDR3 is 15 residues. With 1 base removed from V and 5 bases from J, the gap between germline ends came to 15 bases. Germline V gene data show CDR1 as SGHRS and CDR2 as YFSETQ. CDR3 sequence reads: CASSLQPGAWETQYF. CDR3 coding DNA: TGCGCCAGCAGCTTGCAGCCGGGGGCGTGGGAGACCCAGTACTTC.

This CDR3 is CASSLGQGALDGYTF. CDR3 nucleotide sequence: TGCGCCAGCAGCTTGGGACAGGGGGCTTTGGATGGCTACACCTTC. The chain has TRBV5-1 and TRBJ1-2; TRBD1 aligns across 10 bases. The germline V gene encodes CDR1 SGHRS and CDR2 YFSETQ. The CDR3 sequence is 15 residues long. V lost 0 bases and J lost 6; bases outside the gene matches: 5.

The J gene is TRBJ2-1, the V gene TRBV7-3; D ambiguous. This CDR3 has 13 residues. Germline-derived CDR1 and CDR2 are SGHTA and FQGTGA. V lost 6 bases and J 0 bases, leaving 6 bases between the germline ends. The CDR3 loop is CASSTNSYNEQFF. The CDR3, as DNA: TGTGCCAGCAGTACCAACTCCTACAATGAGCAGTTCTTC.

This clone was recorded once. Here the CDR3 reads CASSSLVWYGYTF. As DNA, the CDR3 is TGTGCCAGCAGCTCCTTGGTCTGGTATGGCTACACCTTC. The J gene is TRBJ1-2, the V gene TRBV7-2; D is unclear. The V end was cut by 4 bases, the J end by 5 bases, with 11 bases between. The CDR3 is made up of 13 amino acids. Germline-derived CDR1 and CDR2 are SGHTA and FQGNSA.

This clone was found once. The rearrangement links TRBV6-5 to TRBJ1-5; 8 nucleotides align to TRBD1. V dropped 2 bases and J dropped 2; count of bases not matched to a gene: 2. This CDR3 has 15 amino acids. Germline lookup yields CDR1 MNHEY and CDR2 SVGAGI. The CDR3 reads CASSYGTGRNQPQHF. CDR3 coding DNA: TGTGCCAGCAGTTACGGGACAGGACGCAATCAGCCCCAGCATTTT.

The genes are TRBV7-6 and TRBJ1-1; tentatively, D is TRBD1 (5 bases). Germline V gene lookup returns CDR1 SGHVS and CDR2 FNYEAQ. This CDR3 is 15 amino acids long. V dropped 5 bases and J dropped 4 bases, with 17 bases sitting between them. The CDR3 loop is CASSLDPGTGTEAFF. In DNA form, the CDR3 reads TGTGCCAGCAGCCTTGACCCAGGGACGGGCACTGAAGCTTTCTTT.